The T cell receptor beta chain under discussion was sequenced for a study of shared clonotypes between healthy human individuals. Background on the study: A couple of female and three male donors aged 18 to 49 were enrolled.

Per the germline V gene, CDR1 is SGHRS and CDR2 is YFSETQ. CDR3 length equals 14 residues. The V end lost 1 base, the J end lost 2 bases, and 7 bases lay between the germline ends. In the authors' workflow: Sequence data from immunoSEQ were junction-only and lacked quality scores; consequently, filtering differed. Sequencing was performed with immunoSEQ multiplex PCR; in TCRdb, only in-frame clones are kept and a portion is missing. The D gene and trimming were derived from the DNA, and the V and J assignments and clone size from that table. The profile shows about 500,000 clones, roughly four fifths of them singletons. Free of recent acute infections or vaccinations, the donors were healthy HIV-negative adults.

Sequences were obtained from PBMCs. The TCR originated in a woman aged 40 to 50 in good health. Some clones in this sample may be carry-over from other donors' samples. The chain employs TRBV5-1 and TRBJ1-5, with D unclear. The DNA of the CDR3 is TGCGCCAGCAGCTTGAGACTTGGCAATCAGCCCCAGCATTTT. Amino acids: CASSLRLGNQPQHF.